This TCR beta chain was retrieved from a study of a mutant IDH1 vaccine in newly diagnosed glioma. Study context: Therapy received beforehand was radiotherapy, temozolomide, or both, with most patients given both.

The germline CDR1 and CDR2 sequences are MRHNA and SNTAGT. V lost 8 bases and J 2 bases, leaving 11 bases between the germline ends. The CDR3 is 13 residues long. Time point noted: baseline, week 1 (first vaccination visit). As for treatment: pre-vaccination baseline after standard-of-care therapy. The donors had new WHO grade 3 or 4 astrocytomas; these were IDH1-mutant and ATRX-lost. Sequencing used immunoSEQ multiplex PCR; TCRdb keeps in-frame clones, though not all of them. In the table there are approximately 70,000 clones, approximately 85% of which are singletons. V gene TRBV6-4 combines with J gene TRBJ2-3; D is unresolved. Sequenced here: PBMCs, sampled from a glioma patient treated with radiotherapy, temozolomide or both. This TCR was recovered from a man in his fifties with glioma. The CDR3 region is CASGNGHTDTQYF. The DNA of the CDR3 is TGTGCCAGCGGGAACGGGCACACAGATACGCAGTATTTT.